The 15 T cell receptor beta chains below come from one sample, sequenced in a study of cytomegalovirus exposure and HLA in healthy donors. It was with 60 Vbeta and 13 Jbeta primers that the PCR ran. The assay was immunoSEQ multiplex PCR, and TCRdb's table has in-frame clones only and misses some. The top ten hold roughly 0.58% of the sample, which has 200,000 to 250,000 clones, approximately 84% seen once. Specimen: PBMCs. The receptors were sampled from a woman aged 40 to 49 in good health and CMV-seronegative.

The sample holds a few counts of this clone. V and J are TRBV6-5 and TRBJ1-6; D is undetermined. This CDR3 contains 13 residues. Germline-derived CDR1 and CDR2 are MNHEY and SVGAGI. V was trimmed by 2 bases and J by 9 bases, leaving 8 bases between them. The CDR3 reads CASSYRDLSPLHF. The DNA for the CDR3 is TGTGCCAGCAGTTACCGGGATCTTTCACCCCTCCACTTT.

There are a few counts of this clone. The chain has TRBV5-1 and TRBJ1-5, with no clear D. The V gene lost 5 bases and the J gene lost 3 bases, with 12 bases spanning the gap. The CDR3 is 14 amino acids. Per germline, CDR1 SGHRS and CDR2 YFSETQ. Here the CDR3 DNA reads TGCGCCAGCAGGGAGGACGGGAACAATCAGCCCCAGCATTTT. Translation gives CASREDGNNQPQHF.

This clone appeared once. The CDR3 region is CASTPGQVVTNTGELFF. CDR3 DNA sequence: TGTGCCAGCACGCCGGGACAGGTCGTCACGAACACCGGGGAGCTGTTTTTT. The rearrangement links TRBV7-9 to TRBJ2-2, with 8 bases aligning to TRBD1. Germline assignment: CDR1 SEHNR and CDR2 FQNEAQ (reference sequence). This CDR3 comprises 17 residues. The V and J ends lost 7 bases and 0 bases, in that order; junction bases with no gene match: 10.

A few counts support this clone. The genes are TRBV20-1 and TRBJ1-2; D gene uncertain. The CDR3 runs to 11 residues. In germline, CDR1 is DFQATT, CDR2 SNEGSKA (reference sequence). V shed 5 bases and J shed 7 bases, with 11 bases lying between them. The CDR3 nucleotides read TGCAGTGCTCAGACCTGGGCTGGCTACACCTTC. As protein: CSAQTWAGYTF.

CDR3 sequence (DNA): TGTGCCAGCAGCACCGGACAGGGCTACGAGCAGTACTTC. It is translated as CASSTGQGYEQYF. The V and J genes are TRBV9 and TRBJ2-7, with TRBD1 matching over 8 bases. The CDR3 consists of 13 residues. V trimming: 4 bases; J trimming: 3 bases; junction bases outside the gene matches: 3. Germline V CDR1 and CDR2: SGDLS, YYNGEE.

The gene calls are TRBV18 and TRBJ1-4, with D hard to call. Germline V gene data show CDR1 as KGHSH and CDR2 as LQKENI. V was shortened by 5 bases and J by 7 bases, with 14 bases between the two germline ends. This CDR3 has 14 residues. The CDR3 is CASSVVDRGEKLFF. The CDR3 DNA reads TGTGCCAGCTCAGTCGTTGATCGGGGTGAAAAACTGTTTTTT.

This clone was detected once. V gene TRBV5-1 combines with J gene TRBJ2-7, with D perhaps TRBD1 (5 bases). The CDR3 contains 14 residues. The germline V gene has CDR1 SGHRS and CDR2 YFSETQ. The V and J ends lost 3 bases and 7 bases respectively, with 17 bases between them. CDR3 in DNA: TGCGCCAGCAGCTACTCAGGCAGGGTCGATGAGCAGTACTTC. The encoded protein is CASSYSGRVDEQYF.

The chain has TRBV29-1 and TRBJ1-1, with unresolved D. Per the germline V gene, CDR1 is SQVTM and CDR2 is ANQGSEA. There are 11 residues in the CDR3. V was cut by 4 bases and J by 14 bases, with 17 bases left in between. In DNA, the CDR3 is TGCAGCGTTGCCTCCGGCGGCCAGACGTTCTTT. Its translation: CSVASGGQTFF. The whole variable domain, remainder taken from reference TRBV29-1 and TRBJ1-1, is SAVISQKPSRDICQRGTSLTIQCQVDSQVTMMFWYRQQPGQSLTLIATANQGSEATYESGFVIDKFPISRPNLTFSTLTVSNMSPEDSSIYLCSVASGGQTFFGQGTRLTVV.

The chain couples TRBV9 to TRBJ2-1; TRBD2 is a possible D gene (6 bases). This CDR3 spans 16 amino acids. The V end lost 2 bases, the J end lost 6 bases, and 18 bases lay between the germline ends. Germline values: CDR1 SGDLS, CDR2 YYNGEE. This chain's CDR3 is CASSVGGTNPSNEQFF. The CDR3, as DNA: TGTGCCAGCAGCGTGGGCGGGACCAACCCCTCCAATGAGCAGTTCTTC.

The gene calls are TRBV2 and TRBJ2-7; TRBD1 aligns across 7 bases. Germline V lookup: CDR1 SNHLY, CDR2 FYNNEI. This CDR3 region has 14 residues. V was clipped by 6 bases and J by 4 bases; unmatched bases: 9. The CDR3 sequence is CASSMTGMGYEQYF. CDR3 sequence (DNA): TGTGCCAGCAGCATGACAGGGATGGGGTACGAGCAGTACTTC.

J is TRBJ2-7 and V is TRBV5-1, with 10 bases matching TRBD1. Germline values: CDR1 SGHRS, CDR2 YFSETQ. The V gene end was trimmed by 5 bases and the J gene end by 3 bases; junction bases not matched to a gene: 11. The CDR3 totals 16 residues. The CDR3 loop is CASSFSSGQGSYEQYF. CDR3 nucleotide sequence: TGCGCCAGCAGTTTCTCCTCGGGACAGGGGAGCTACGAGCAGTACTTC.

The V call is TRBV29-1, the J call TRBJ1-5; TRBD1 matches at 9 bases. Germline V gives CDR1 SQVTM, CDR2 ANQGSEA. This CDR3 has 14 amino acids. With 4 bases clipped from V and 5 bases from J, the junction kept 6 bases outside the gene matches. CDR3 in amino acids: CSVARTGDDQPQHF. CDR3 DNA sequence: TGCAGCGTTGCCCGGACAGGGGATGATCAGCCCCAGCATTTT.

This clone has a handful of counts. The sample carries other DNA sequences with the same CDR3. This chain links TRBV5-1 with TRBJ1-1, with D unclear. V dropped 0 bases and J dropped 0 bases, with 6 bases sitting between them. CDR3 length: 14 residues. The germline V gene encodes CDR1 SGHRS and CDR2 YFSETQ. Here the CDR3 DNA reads TGCGCCAGCAGCTTGGCACAGATGAACACTGAAGCTTTCTTT. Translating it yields CASSLAQMNTEAFF.

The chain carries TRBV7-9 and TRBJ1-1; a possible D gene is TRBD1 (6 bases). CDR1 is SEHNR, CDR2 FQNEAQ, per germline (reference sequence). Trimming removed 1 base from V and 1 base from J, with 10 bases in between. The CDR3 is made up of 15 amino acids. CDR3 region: CASSLGGGQNTEAFF. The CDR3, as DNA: TGTGCCAGCAGCTTAGGGGGGGGCCAGAACACTGAAGCTTTCTTT.

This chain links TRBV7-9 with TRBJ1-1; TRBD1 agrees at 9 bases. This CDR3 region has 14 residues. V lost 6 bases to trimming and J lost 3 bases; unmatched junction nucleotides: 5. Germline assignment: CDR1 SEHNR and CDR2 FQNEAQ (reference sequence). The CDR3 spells CASRGTGRDTEAFF. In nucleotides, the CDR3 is TGTGCCAGCAGGGGGACAGGGAGGGACACTGAAGCTTTCTTT.